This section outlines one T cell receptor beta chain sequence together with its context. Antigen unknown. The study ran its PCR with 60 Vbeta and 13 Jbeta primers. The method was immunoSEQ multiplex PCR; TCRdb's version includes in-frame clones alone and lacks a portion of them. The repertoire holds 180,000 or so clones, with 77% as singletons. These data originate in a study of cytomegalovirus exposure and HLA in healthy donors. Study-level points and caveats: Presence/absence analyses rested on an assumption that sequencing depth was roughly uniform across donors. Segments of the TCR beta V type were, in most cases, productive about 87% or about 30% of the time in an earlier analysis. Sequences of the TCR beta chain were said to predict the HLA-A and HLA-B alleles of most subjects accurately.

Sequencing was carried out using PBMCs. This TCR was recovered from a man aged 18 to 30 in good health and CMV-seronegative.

DNA of the CDR3: TGTGCCAGCAGTTTGGTCCAGGACACTGAAGCTTTCTTT. Its protein product is CASSLVQDTEAFF. J is TRBJ1-1 and V is TRBV28; the D is unclear. The V gene's germline CDR1 is MDHEN and CDR2 SYDVKM. Trimming removed 3 bases at V and 3 bases at J, with 8 bases between. The CDR3 sequence is 13 residues long.